This TCR beta chain was sequenced during a study of blood T cell repertoires in COVID-19 (dated by TCRdb to the early 2020s). About the full investigation: Collaborator samples came from the United States, Italy and Spain and covered acute and convalescent phases of COVID-19. Samples were obtained from the ongoing ImmuneRACE study (first 160 participants) and from some 1,300 subjects provided by 6 global collaborators. The repertoires were released in a freely available public database intended as a resource for research on the immune response to SARS-CoV-2. Subjects who had been exposed to COVID-19, were actively infected with it, or had recovered from it provided the deeply sampled blood TCRbeta repertoires that made up the dataset. Nearly every sample came with metadata listing a de-identified subject ID, COVID-19 status, age in years and sex. HLA class I and class II types, where available, came from metadata supplied by the sample provider rather than from assay-based typing. The material from the prospective study consisted of cDNA or gDNA derived from T cells, B-cell-depleted T cells, or PBMCs. General findings and caveats noted by the study authors: The quantity of clinical and demographic metadata differed by source and by participant and was supplied without curation.

About this clone itself: Its cognate antigen has yet to be identified. One junction end disagrees with the germline gene, perhaps due to a read error.

CDR1 and CDR2, per the germline V gene, are SGDLS and YYNGEE. Spanning cysteine to phenylalanine, the CDR3 consists of 14 amino acids. Solely the CDR3 DNA is kept, with 42 bases framed from the first base. Collaborating institutions collected whole blood in K2EDTA tubes following their own protocols. Collaborator samples were shipped for TCRbeta analysis as frozen whole blood, isolated PBMCs, or DNA extracted from either sample type. The immunoSEQ Assay, a bias-controlled multiplex PCR, was used to amplify TCRbeta CDR3 regions from genomic DNA. The published analysis was carried out like this. The number of nucleated cells in each sample was estimated by amplification of reference gene primers within the assay. To quantify the absolute abundance of each unique TCRbeta CDR3 rearrangement, sequence reads were collapsed and filtered. For each sample, productive Simpson clonality was calculated as the square root of Simpson's diversity index across productive rearrangements. This is the immuneACCESS table as TCRdb keeps it, with only in-frame sequences that have V and J called. A part of the clones is gone; compared with another copy, unresolved V genes explain less than half, and the rest is unexplained. V and J calls and clone size come straight from that table; D and trimming were deduced from the DNA. The sample table contains over 150,000 clones; only one count was recorded for more than 85% of them. The top ten constitute 2.7% of the sample.

The chain is assembled from TRBV9 and TRBJ2-7; the D gene is possibly TRBD2, with 5 bases matching. Sequenced sample: peripheral blood. This clonotype was sampled from a man in his forties with active or convalescent COVID-19. The CDR3 sequence is CASSVGEYSHEQYF. The sequence in DNA is TGTGCCAGCAGCGTTGGGGAGTACTCCCACGAGCAGTACTTC.